This TCR beta chain was sequenced for a study of PD-1 blockade in classical Hodgkin lymphoma. In the study overall: A 3 mg/kg intravenous dose of nivolumab was received by patients every 2 weeks.

Each patient experienced a relapse that followed autologous stem cell transplantation, and brentuximab vedotin exposure varied. Study-level results: There was a significant rise in CD4+ TCR diversity by C4D1, with no such rise for CD8+. Newly diagnosed patients reportedly trailed healthy donors in baseline TCR diversity.

Only in-frame clones appear in the TCRdb table, and some are missing; sequencing was by immunoSEQ multiplex PCR. The sample has 40,000 to 50,000 clones, around four fifths seen once. As for this clone: The antigen is unknown.

Germline CDR1 is ENHRY and CDR2 is SYGVKD. V lost 8 bases, J lost 4 bases, and 13 bases lay in between. This CDR3 has 13 residues. This sample comprised peripheral blood mononuclear cells (PBMCs), obtained at baseline. The chain recombines TRBV10-3 with TRBJ2-3; perhaps TRBD1 as D (5 bases). This clonotype was sampled from a human donor with classical Hodgkin lymphoma. CDR3 sequence: CAISGPPPDTQYF. The CDR3 DNA follows: TGTGCCATCTCAGGGCCGCCCCCAGATACGCAGTATTTT.